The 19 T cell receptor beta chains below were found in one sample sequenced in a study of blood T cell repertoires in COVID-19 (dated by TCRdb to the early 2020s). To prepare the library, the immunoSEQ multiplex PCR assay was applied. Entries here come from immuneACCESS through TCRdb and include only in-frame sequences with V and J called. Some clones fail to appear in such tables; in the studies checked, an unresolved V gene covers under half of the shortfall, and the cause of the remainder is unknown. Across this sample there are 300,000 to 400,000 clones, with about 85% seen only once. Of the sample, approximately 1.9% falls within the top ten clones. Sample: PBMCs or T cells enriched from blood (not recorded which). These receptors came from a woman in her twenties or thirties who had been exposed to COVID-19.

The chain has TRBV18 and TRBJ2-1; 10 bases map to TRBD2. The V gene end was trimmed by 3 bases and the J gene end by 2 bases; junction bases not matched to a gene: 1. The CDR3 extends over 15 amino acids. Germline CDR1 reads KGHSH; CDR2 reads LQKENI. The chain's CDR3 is CASSPTSGTYNEQFF. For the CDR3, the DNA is TGTGCCAGCTCACCTACTAGCGGGACCTACAATGAGCAGTTCTTC.

The CDR3: CASSLDGGWGSYEQYF. In DNA, the CDR3 is TGTGCCAGCAGCTTGGATGGCGGGTGGGGATCCTACGAGCAGTACTTC. The chain employs TRBV5-4 and TRBJ2-7; possible D gene TRBD2, 5 bases. Between the trimmed V and J ends, which lost 0 bases and 1 base, there was a span of 14 bases. Germline CDR1 is SGHNT and CDR2 is YYREEE (reference sequence). The length of the CDR3 is 16 residues.

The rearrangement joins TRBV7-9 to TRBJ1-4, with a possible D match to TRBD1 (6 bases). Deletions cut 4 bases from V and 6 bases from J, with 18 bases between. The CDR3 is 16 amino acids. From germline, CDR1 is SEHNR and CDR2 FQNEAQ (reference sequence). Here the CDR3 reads CASSSTGLGVYEKLFF. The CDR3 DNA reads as TGTGCCAGCAGCTCTACAGGGCTCGGAGTATATGAAAAACTGTTTTTT.

The CDR3 reads CSAPDRNTIYF. DNA of the CDR3: TGCAGTGCGCCAGACAGGAACACCATATATTTT. The V call is TRBV20-1, the J call TRBJ1-3; the D gene is possibly TRBD1 (6 bases). Trimming shortened V by 6 bases and J by 7 bases, and 10 bases separated the two germline ends. CDR1 DFQATT and CDR2 SNEGSKA come from the germline V gene (reference sequence). This CDR3 is built from 11 residues.

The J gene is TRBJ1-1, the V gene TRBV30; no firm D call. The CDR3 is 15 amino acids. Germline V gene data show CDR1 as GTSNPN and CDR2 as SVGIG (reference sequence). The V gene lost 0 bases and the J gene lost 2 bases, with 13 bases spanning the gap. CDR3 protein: CAWSVPSTGNTEAFF. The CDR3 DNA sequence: TGTGCCTGGAGTGTCCCTAGCACCGGTAACACTGAAGCTTTCTTT.

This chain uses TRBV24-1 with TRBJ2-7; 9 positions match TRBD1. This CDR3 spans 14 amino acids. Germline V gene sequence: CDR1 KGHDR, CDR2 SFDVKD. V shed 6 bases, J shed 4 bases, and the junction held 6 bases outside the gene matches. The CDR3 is CATSKGQGGYEQYF. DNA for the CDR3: TGTGCCACCAGTAAGGGACAGGGTGGTTACGAGCAGTACTTC.

The CDR3 DNA reads as TGTGCTAGTGGGAGACAGGGGGCTTCCGTGTACGAGCAGTACTTC. It yields the protein CASGRQGASVYEQYF. J is TRBJ2-7 and V is TRBV12-5; 10 bases align to TRBD1. V shed 6 bases, J shed 4 bases, and the junction held 9 bases outside the gene matches. CDR1 LGHNT and CDR2 FRNRAP come from the germline V gene. The CDR3 runs to 15 residues.

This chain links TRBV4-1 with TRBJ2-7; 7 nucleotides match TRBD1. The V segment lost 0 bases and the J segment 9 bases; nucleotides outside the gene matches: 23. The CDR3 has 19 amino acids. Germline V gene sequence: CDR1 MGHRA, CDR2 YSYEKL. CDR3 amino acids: CASSQEQRGRGKFFGVQYF. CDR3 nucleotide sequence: TGCGCCAGCAGCCAAGAACAAAGGGGCAGGGGGAAATTCTTTGGGGTGCAGTACTTC.

The CDR3 DNA follows: TGTGCCAGTTCTCCGGACTACCTTAGCACAGATACGCAGTATTTT. Translating it yields CASSPDYLSTDTQYF. The genes are TRBV7-2 and TRBJ2-3; TRBD2 might be the D (6 bases). This CDR3 comprises 15 residues. From germline, CDR1 is SGHTA and CDR2 FQGNSA. Deletions cut 9 bases from V and 0 bases from J, with 16 bases between.

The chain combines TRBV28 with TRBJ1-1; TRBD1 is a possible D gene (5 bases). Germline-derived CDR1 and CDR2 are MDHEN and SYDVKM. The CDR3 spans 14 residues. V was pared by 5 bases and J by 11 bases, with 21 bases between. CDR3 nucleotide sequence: TGTGCCAGCAGTGGAAGTAAGGGGTCCCGACCGGCTTTCTTT. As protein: CASSGSKGSRPAFF.

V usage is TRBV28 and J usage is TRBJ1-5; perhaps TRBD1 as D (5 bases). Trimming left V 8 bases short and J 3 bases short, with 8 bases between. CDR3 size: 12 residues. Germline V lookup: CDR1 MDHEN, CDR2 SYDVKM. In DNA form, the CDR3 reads TGTGCCAGCGACAGTGCCAATCAGCCCCAGCATTTT. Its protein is CASDSANQPQHF.

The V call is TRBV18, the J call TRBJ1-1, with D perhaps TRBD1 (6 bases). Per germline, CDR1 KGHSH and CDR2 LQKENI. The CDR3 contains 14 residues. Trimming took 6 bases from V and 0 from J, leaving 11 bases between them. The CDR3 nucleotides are TGTGCCAGCTCTCCGGACAGAATGAACACTGAAGCTTTCTTT. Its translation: CASSPDRMNTEAFF.

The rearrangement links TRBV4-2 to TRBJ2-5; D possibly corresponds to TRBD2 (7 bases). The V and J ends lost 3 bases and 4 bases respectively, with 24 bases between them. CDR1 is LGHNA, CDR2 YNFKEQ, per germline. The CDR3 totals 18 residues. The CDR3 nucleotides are TGTGCCAGCAGCCATACTGTAGGAGGGGGGGCCTTCGGAGAGACCCAGTACTTC. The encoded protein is CASSHTVGGGAFGETQYF.

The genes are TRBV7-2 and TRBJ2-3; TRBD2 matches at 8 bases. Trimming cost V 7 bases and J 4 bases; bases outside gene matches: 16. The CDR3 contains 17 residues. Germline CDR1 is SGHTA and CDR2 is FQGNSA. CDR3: CASIDIRGGVSADTQYF. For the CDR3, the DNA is TGTGCCAGCATCGATATCCGGGGGGGCGTGTCGGCAGATACGCAGTATTTT.

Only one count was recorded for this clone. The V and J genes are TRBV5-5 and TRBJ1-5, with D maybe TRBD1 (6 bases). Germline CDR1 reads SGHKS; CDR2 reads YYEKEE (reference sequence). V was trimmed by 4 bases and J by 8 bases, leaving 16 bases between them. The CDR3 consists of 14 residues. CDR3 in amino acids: CASSLGAGREPQHF. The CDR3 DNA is TGTGCCAGCAGCCTGGGGGCGGGTAGGGAGCCCCAGCATTTT.

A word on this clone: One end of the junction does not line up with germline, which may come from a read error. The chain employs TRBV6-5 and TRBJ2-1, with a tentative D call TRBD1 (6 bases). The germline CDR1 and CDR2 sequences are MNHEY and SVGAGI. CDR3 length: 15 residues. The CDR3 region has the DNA TGTGCCAGCAGTTACATAGGGGGTTCCTTCAATGAGCAGTTCTTC. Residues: CASSYIGGSFNEQFF.

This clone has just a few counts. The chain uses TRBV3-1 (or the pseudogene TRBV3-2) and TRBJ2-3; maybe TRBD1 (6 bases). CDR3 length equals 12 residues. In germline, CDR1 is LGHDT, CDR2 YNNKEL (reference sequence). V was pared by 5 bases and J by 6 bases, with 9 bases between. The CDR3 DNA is TGTGCCAGCAGCTTACAGGGTGATACGCAGTATTTT. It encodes CASSLQGDTQYF.

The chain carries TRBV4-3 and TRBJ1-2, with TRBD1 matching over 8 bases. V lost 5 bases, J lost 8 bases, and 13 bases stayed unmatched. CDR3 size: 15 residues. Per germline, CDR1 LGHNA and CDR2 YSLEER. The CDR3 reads CASSSGQGEASGYTF. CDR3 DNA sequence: TGCGCCAGCAGCTCCGGACAGGGCGAGGCTTCGGGCTACACCTTC.

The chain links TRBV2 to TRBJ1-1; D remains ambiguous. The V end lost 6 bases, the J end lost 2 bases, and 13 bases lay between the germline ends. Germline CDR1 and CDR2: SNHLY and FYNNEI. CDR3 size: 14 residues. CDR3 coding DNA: TGTGCCAGCAGCCCGGGAAATGCTAACACTGAAGCTTTCTTT. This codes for CASSPGNANTEAFF.